The 4 T cell receptor beta chains given below trace back to one sample, sequenced in a study of neoadjuvant anti-PD-1 for oral cavity cancer. The time point: after neoadjuvant nivolumab, at surgical resection. Sequenced by immunoSEQ multiplex PCR; TCRdb stores in-frame clones only, minus some. This sample has tens of thousands of clones; 85% to 90% occur once, and the top ten carry 2.5% to 3%. The specimen comprised PBMCs, sampled after nivolumab (anti-PD-1) treatment. These receptor sequences come from a person between 40 and 80 years old with oral cavity squamous cell carcinoma.

The chain carries TRBV2 and TRBJ2-1, with 7 bases that match TRBD2. The CDR3 length is 15 residues. The V segment lost 6 bases and the J segment 12 bases; nucleotides outside the gene matches: 17. Germline V CDR1 and CDR2: SNHLY, FYNNEI. This CDR3 is CASRQYGTTTKMQFF. The CDR3, as DNA: TGTGCCAGCAGGCAATACGGGACTACGACAAAAATGCAGTTCTTC.

V gene TRBV16 combines with J gene TRBJ2-5; D not resolved. The CDR3 has 16 residues. From germline, CDR1 is KGHSY and CDR2 FQNENV. Trimming took 2 bases from V and 3 from J, leaving 16 bases between them. The CDR3 loop reads CASSQEAQAGKETQYF. CDR3 bases: TGTGCCAGCAGCCAAGAGGCCCAGGCCGGAAAAGAGACCCAGTACTTC.

This clone was seen only a few times. The chain recombines TRBV6-4 with TRBJ2-1; TRBD2 matches at 7 bases. The CDR3 contains 14 residues. From germline, CDR1 is MRHNA and CDR2 SNTAGT. Trimming took 6 bases from V and 1 from J; bases not matched to a gene: 3. The CDR3 coding sequence is TGTGCCAGCAGCCGCGGGGGATCCTACAATGAGCAGTTCTTC. Translation gives CASSRGGSYNEQFF.

There are a few counts of this clone. The chain combines TRBV5-6 with TRBJ1-6; D is ambiguous. The CDR3 length is 15 residues. Trimming cost V 0 bases and J 11 bases, with 15 bases left between them. Germline assignment: CDR1 SGHDT and CDR2 YYEEEE. The CDR3 loop is CASSLAGGPRAPLHF. The CDR3 DNA reads TGTGCCAGCAGCTTGGCCGGAGGTCCACGGGCACCCCTCCACTTT.